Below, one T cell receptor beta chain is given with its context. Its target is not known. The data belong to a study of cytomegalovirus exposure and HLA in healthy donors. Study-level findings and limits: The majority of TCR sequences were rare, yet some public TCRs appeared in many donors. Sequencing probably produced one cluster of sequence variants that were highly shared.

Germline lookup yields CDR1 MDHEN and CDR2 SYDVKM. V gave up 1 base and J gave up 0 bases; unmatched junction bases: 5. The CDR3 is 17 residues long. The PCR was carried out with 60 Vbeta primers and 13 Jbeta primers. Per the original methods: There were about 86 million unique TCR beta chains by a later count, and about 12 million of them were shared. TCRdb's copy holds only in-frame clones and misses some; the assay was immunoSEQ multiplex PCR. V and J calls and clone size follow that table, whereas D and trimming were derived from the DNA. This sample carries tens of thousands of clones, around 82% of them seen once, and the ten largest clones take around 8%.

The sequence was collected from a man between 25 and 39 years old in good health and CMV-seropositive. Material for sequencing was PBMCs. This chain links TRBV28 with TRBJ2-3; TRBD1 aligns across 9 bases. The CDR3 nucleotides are TGTGCCAGCAGTTTATTCGTGGGACAGGGCAGCACAGATACGCAGTATTTT. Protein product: CASSLFVGQGSTDTQYF.